Shown below are 5 T cell receptor beta chains from a single sample sequenced in a study of T cells after yellow fever vaccination. TCRdb re-called the 5' RACE reads with MiXCR, one entry per CDR3 protein. The repertoire holds around 50,000 distinct CDR3 sequences, over 5.5% seen once, with about 10% in the top ten. The sequencing used PBMCs, either bulk or a sorted T-cell subset (CD4+, CD8+, memory, or dextramer-sorted; not recorded which), collected 45 days after the yellow fever booster vaccination. All receptors derive from a man between 25 and 39 years old who received the YFV17D yellow fever vaccine.

This sequence joins TRBV23-1 and TRBJ1-4; D is unresolved. TRBV23-1 is assigned to the ORF class and has an uncertain function. Trimming stripped 0 bases from V and 8 bases from J, with 13 bases between. The CDR3 contains 15 residues. CDR3 DNA sequence: TGCGCCAGCAGTCAATCTGGGGTATCGGTGGAAAAACTGTTTTTT. Protein sequence: CASSQSGVSVEKLFF.

The rearrangement links TRBV10-1 to TRBJ2-1, with 11 bases identical to TRBD1. This CDR3 is built from 17 residues. Germline V gene sequence: CDR1 WNHNN, CDR2 SYGVQD (reference sequence). Losses at the gene ends were 2 bases for V and 5 bases for J; bases not matched to a gene: 8. DNA for the CDR3: TGCGCCAGCAGTGAGGGGGACAGGGGGGTATGGAACAATGAGCAGTTCTTC. The encoded protein is CASSEGDRGVWNNEQFF.

The chain combines TRBV18 with TRBJ2-5; unclear D gene. The CDR3 is 12 residues long. CDR1 and CDR2 from the germline V gene are KGHSH and LQKENI. Trimming left V 2 bases short and J 0 bases short, with 1 base between. The CDR3 protein is CASSPNQETQYF. The CDR3 DNA reads as TGTGCCAGCTCACCAAACCAAGAGACCCAGTACTTC.

A few counts support this clonotype. V gene TRBV20-1 combines with J gene TRBJ2-7, with TRBD2 matching over 10 bases. With 1 base clipped from V and 2 bases from J, the junction kept 2 bases outside the gene matches. The CDR3 has 14 residues. The V gene's germline CDR1 is DFQATT and CDR2 SNEGSKA (reference sequence). The CDR3 spells CSARGSGRAYEQYF. The CDR3 coding sequence is TGCAGTGCTAGAGGGAGCGGGAGGGCCTACGAGCAGTACTTC.

This clonotype rates as medium-sized. The chain carries TRBV24-1 and TRBJ2-1, with 8 bases fitting TRBD2. The CDR3 covers 16 residues. Germline CDR1 and CDR2: KGHDR and SFDVKD. V lost 3 bases to trimming and J lost 2 bases; unmatched junction nucleotides: 5. CDR3 sequence: CATSDQRESTYNEQFF. The CDR3 nucleotides read TGTGCCACCAGTGATCAGCGGGAGTCGACCTACAATGAGCAGTTCTTC.